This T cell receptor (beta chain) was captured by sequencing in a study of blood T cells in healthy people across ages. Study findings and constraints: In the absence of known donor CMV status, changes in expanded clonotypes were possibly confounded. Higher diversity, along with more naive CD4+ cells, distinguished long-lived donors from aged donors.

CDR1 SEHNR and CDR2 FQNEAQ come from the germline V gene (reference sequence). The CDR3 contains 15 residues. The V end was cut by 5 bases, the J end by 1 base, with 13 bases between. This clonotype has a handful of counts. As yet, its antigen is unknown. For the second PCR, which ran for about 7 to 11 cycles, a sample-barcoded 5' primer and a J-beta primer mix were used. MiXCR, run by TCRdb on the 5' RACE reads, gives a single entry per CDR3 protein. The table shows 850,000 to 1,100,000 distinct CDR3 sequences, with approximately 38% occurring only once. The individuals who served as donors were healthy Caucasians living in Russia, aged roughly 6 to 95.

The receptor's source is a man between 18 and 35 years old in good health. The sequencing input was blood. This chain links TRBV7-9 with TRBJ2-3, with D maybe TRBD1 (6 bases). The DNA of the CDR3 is TGTGCCAGCAGCCCGACAGGATGGGGCACAGATACGCAGTATTTT. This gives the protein CASSPTGWGTDTQYF.